A single sample is the source of the 24 T cell receptor beta chains below, sequenced in a study of blood T cell repertoires in COVID-19. Profiled with immunoSEQ multiplex PCR; TCRdb holds only in-frame clones, not every one. This table holds over 100,000 clones, about 80% found once. Input material: peripheral blood. These TCRs come from a man in his fifties or sixties with active or convalescent COVID-19.

The chain combines TRBV7-2 with TRBJ1-2; maybe TRBD1 (5 bases). The CDR3 totals 15 residues. V lost 0 bases to trimming and J lost 4 bases, with 12 bases between them. Germline-derived CDR1 and CDR2 are SGHTA and FQGNSA. The CDR3 loop reads CASSLARRQTYGYTF. The CDR3 nucleotides are TGTGCCAGCAGCTTAGCCCGGAGACAGACCTATGGCTACACCTTC.

This clone was seen at least ten times. The rearrangement joins TRBV4-2 to TRBJ1-1; perhaps TRBD1 as D (6 bases). Deletions cut 3 bases from V and 2 bases from J, with 13 bases between. The CDR3 has 15 residues. Germline V gives CDR1 LGHNA, CDR2 YNFKEQ. The CDR3 sequence: CASSQPRGINTEAFF. CDR3 in DNA: TGTGCCAGCAGCCAGCCCAGGGGCATTAACACTGAAGCTTTCTTT.

This chain connects TRBV4-2 to TRBJ2-7, with TRBD2 as a possible D gene (6 bases). This CDR3 has 14 amino acids. Per the germline V gene, CDR1 is LGHNA and CDR2 is YNFKEQ. With 3 bases removed from V and 2 bases from J, the gap between germline ends came to 11 bases. The DNA of the CDR3 is TGTGCCAGCAGCCAGGAGGAGGGGACCTACGAGCAGTACTTC. Translating gives CASSQEEGTYEQYF.

The V call is TRBV4-2, the J call TRBJ2-2, with 7 nucleotides matching TRBD2. Germline lookup yields CDR1 LGHNA and CDR2 YNFKEQ. V lost 0 bases and J lost 7; bases outside the gene matches: 11. CDR3 length: 17 amino acids. The CDR3 is CASSQELVAGRDGELFF. CDR3 nucleotides: TGTGCCAGCAGCCAAGAGTTGGTAGCGGGTCGGGACGGGGAGCTGTTTTTT.

This clone was observed a single time. The chain is built from TRBV3-1 (or the pseudogene TRBV3-2) and TRBJ2-3, with D tentatively TRBD2 (6 bases). This CDR3 has 15 residues. Trimming stripped 1 base from V and 6 bases from J, with 14 bases between. Germline V CDR1 and CDR2: LGHDT, YNNKEL (reference sequence). The chain's CDR3 is CASSQGRPRGDTQYF. In nucleotides, the CDR3 is TGTGCCAGCAGCCAAGGAAGGCCTCGGGGGGATACGCAGTATTTT.

The chain couples TRBV4-3 to TRBJ2-1; 7 bases map to TRBD1. The V gene end was trimmed by 0 bases and the J gene end by 0 bases; junction bases not matched to a gene: 17. Germline V gives CDR1 LGHNA, CDR2 YSLEER. CDR3 length: 21 amino acids. CDR3 in amino acids: CASSQDRVGTAIISSYNEQFF. The CDR3 DNA follows: TGCGCCAGCAGCCAAGATCGGGTAGGGACAGCAATTATTAGCTCCTACAATGAGCAGTTCTTC.

The rearrangement joins TRBV4-1 to TRBJ2-3, with D possibly TRBD2 on 5 matching bases. CDR3 size: 12 residues. V lost 3 bases to trimming and J lost 5 bases, with 6 bases between them. From germline, CDR1 is MGHRA and CDR2 YSYEKL. The CDR3 reads CASSQAGDTQYF. For the CDR3, the DNA is TGCGCCAGCAGCCAGGCGGGAGATACGCAGTATTTT.

This rearrangement joins TRBV28 to TRBJ2-3, with D perhaps matching TRBD2 (6 bases). Trimming removed 5 bases at V and 6 bases at J, with 9 bases between. Germline values: CDR1 MDHEN, CDR2 SYDVKM. The CDR3 contains 12 residues. CDR3 in amino acids: CASSGGWDTQYF. The CDR3 region has the DNA TGTGCCAGCAGTGGAGGGTGGGATACGCAGTATTTT.

This rearrangement joins TRBV7-2 to TRBJ2-7; 13 nucleotides align to TRBD2. The CDR3 has 18 amino acids. V dropped 0 bases and J dropped 1; count of bases not matched to a gene: 6. Germline CDR1 reads SGHTA; CDR2 reads FQGNSA. CDR3 loop: CASSLATSGRTVSYEQYF. CDR3 nucleotide sequence: TGTGCCAGCAGCTTAGCGACTAGCGGGAGGACTGTTTCCTACGAGCAGTACTTC.

This clone was recorded once. This chain uses TRBV4-3 with TRBJ2-1; TRBD2 agrees at 13 bases. Germline CDR1 is LGHNA and CDR2 is YSLEER. The V and J ends lost 0 bases and 4 bases, in that order; junction bases with no gene match: 3. The CDR3 sequence is 17 residues long. The CDR3 sequence is CASSQELTSGRYNEQFF. The CDR3 DNA follows: TGCGCCAGCAGCCAAGAGTTGACTAGCGGGAGGTACAATGAGCAGTTCTTC.

The chain is built from TRBV6-5 and TRBJ2-1; a weak D match, TRBD2 (5 bases). Germline V gene lookup returns CDR1 MNHEY and CDR2 SVGAGI. V shed 6 bases and J shed 6 bases, with 15 bases lying between them. CDR3 size: 14 residues. The CDR3: CASSSDSFSNEQFF. The CDR3 DNA is TGTGCCAGCAGCTCGGACTCCTTTAGCAATGAGCAGTTCTTC.

The rearrangement links TRBV5-4 to TRBJ2-1, with 13 bases identical to TRBD2. The CDR3 covers 16 residues. V dropped 4 bases and J dropped 10; count of bases not matched to a gene: 11. Germline CDR1 SGHNT, CDR2 YYREEE (reference sequence). The DNA for the CDR3 is TGTGCCAGCAGCCCCGGGACTAGCGGGACGGTGGGAGAGCAGTTCTTC. Protein sequence: CASSPGTSGTVGEQFF.

The genes are TRBV6-5 and TRBJ2-5; maybe TRBD1 (6 bases). The germline gives CDR1 MNHEY, CDR2 SVGAGI. V was cut by 6 bases and J by 4 bases, with 12 bases left in between. This CDR3 spans 13 amino acids. CDR3 coding DNA: TGTGCCAGCAGCCGGGACACGAGAGAGACCCAGTACTTC. It translates to CASSRDTRETQYF.

This chain joins TRBV11-3 and TRBJ2-2; 7 bases are shared with TRBD1. Germline-derived CDR1 and CDR2 are SGHNT and YENEEA. This CDR3 is built from 15 residues. V lost 3 bases to trimming and J lost 7 bases; unmatched junction nucleotides: 8. This chain's CDR3 is CASSFTGDSGGELFF. The CDR3 nucleotides are TGTGCCAGCAGCTTTACAGGGGATTCGGGCGGGGAGCTGTTTTTT.

The chain employs TRBV28 and TRBJ2-5; 7 bases agree with TRBD1. This CDR3 comprises 15 residues. Trimming cost V 2 bases and J 5 bases; bases outside gene matches: 8. Germline CDR1 and CDR2: MDHEN and SYDVKM. The CDR3 region has the DNA TGTGCCAGCAGTTTAATTACAGGGGATTTTGAGACCCAGTACTTC. Translating it yields CASSLITGDFETQYF.

V usage is TRBV30 and J usage is TRBJ2-2; D possibly corresponds to TRBD2 (6 bases). CDR1 and CDR2 from the germline V gene are GTSNPN and SVGIG (reference sequence). There are 14 residues in the CDR3. V lost 2 bases to trimming and J lost 1 base, with 8 bases between them. Written as DNA, the CDR3 is TGTGCCTGGAGTCGGGGAGGGAACACCGGGGAGCTGTTTTTT. Protein: CAWSRGGNTGELFF. Based on the CDR3 plus reference TRBV30 and TRBJ2-2, the full variable domain is SQTIHQWPATLVQPVGSPLSLECTVEGTSNPNLYWYRQAAGRGLQLLFYSVGIGQISSEVPQNLSASRPQDRQFILSSKKLLLSDSGFYLCAWSRGGNTGELFFGEGSRLTVL.

The DNA for the CDR3 is TGTGCCAGCGGACAGGGCGGGGAAAAACTGTTTTTT. Translating it yields CASGQGGEKLFF. This chain uses TRBV3-1 (or the pseudogene TRBV3-2) with TRBJ1-4; 8 bases line up with TRBD1. There are 12 residues in the CDR3. Germline values: CDR1 LGHDT, CDR2 YNNKEL (reference sequence). V lost 8 bases to trimming and J lost 8 bases; unmatched junction nucleotides: 4.

This chain joins TRBV6-2 or TRBV6-3 and TRBJ2-2, with D hard to call. Germline values: CDR1 MNHEY, CDR2 SVGEGT. The ends were cut back, 4 bases at V and 1 base at J, with 13 bases in the middle. This CDR3 is 16 amino acids long. The CDR3 sequence is CASSSESPGNTGELFF. The CDR3 bases are TGTGCCAGCAGTTCGGAGTCGCCGGGGAACACCGGGGAGCTGTTTTTT.

The genes are TRBV19 and TRBJ2-2; 12 nucleotides line up with TRBD2. The CDR3 is 15 amino acids. V shed 7 bases and J 6 bases; nucleotides not matched to a gene: 6. Germline CDR1 and CDR2: LNHDA and SQIVND (reference sequence). CDR3 region: CASTASGRGAGELFF. CDR3 sequence (DNA): TGTGCCAGTACGGCTAGCGGGAGGGGGGCCGGGGAGCTGTTTTTT.

The chain combines TRBV2 with TRBJ2-2, with a weak D call TRBD1 (5 bases). V shed 2 bases and J shed 6 bases, with 10 bases lying between them. From germline, CDR1 is SNHLY and CDR2 FYNNEI. This CDR3 comprises 14 residues. CDR3 amino acids: CASSENMGPGELFF. CDR3 DNA: TGTGCCAGCAGTGAAAATATGGGGCCCGGGGAGCTGTTTTTT.

V gene TRBV11-2 combines with J gene TRBJ2-3, with TRBD1 identical over 9 bases. Germline values: CDR1 SGHAT, CDR2 FQNNGV. Trimming removed 2 bases from V and 4 bases from J; junction bases left unmatched: 1. The length of the CDR3 is 14 residues. The CDR3 loop reads CASSLTGGSDTQYF. In DNA, the CDR3 is TGTGCCAGCAGCTTAACAGGGGGCTCAGATACGCAGTATTTT.

V and J are TRBV18 and TRBJ2-7, with 12 positions matching TRBD1. The CDR3 totals 16 residues. Germline CDR1 is KGHSH and CDR2 is LQKENI. V trimming: 3 bases; J trimming: 5 bases; junction bases outside the gene matches: 8. The CDR3 bases are TGTGCCAGCTCACCCGGGACAGGGGGCGTTCTGGACGAGCAGTACTTC. Protein: CASSPGTGGVLDEQYF.

J is TRBJ2-5 and V is TRBV19, with 9 bases matching TRBD1. There are 14 residues in the CDR3. Looked up from germline, CDR1 is LNHDA and CDR2 is SQIVND (reference sequence). Germline trimming cut 4 bases from V and 5 bases from J; bases unmatched to any gene: 5. The CDR3: CASSTQGAPETQYF. The CDR3 DNA reads TGTGCCAGTAGTACACAGGGGGCGCCGGAGACCCAGTACTTC.

The chain uses TRBV19 and TRBJ2-1; possible D gene TRBD2, 6 bases. Between the trimmed V and J ends, which lost 6 bases and 1 base, there was a span of 10 bases. There are 14 residues in the CDR3. Looked up from germline, CDR1 is LNHDA and CDR2 is SQIVND (reference sequence). CDR3 protein: CASREGRSYNEQFF. The CDR3, as DNA: TGTGCCAGTAGGGAGGGGAGGTCCTACAATGAGCAGTTCTTC.